This T cell receptor (beta chain) was sequenced in a study of blood T cell repertoires in COVID-19. Across the whole study: Nucleic acid was either cDNA or gDNA, and it came from T cells, B-cell-depleted T cells, or PBMCs.

In the original workflow: Quantification of nucleated cells was approximated via reference gene primer amplification. Clones were sequenced by immunoSEQ multiplex PCR, and TCRdb holds only the in-frame ones, with some missing. That table supplies the V and J calls and clone size; D and trimming were determined from the DNA. The sample has 490,000 or so clones, around 85% seen once; the top ten hold under 9.5%. Across over 20 US areas, participants ranged in age from roughly 18 to 89 years. CDR1 is MNHEY and CDR2 is SVGAGI in the germline V gene. This CDR3 has 14 residues. V was cut by 6 bases and J by 4 bases, with 13 bases left in between.

J is TRBJ1-5 and V is TRBV6-5; tentative D call: TRBD1 (5 bases). The source material was PBMCs or T cells enriched from blood (not recorded which). This TCR came from an older woman who had recovered from COVID-19. The CDR3, as DNA: TGTGCCAGCAGCCCCCGCAGGGATAATCAGCCCCAGCATTTT. Translating it yields CASSPRRDNQPQHF.